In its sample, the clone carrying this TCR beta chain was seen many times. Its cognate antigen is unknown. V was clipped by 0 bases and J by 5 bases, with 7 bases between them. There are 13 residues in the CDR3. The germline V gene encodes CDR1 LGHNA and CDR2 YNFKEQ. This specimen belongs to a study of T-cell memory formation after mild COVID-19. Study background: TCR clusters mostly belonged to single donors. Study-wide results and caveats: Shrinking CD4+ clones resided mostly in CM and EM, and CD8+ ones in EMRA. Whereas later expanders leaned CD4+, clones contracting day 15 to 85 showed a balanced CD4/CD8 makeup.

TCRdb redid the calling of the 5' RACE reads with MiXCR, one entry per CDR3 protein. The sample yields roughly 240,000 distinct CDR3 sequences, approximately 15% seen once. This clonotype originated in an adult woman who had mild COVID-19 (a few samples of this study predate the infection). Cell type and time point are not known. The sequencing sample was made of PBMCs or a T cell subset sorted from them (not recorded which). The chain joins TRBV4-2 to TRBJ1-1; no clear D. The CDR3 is CASSQDRGTEAFF. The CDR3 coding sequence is TGTGCCAGCAGCCAAGATCGAGGGACTGAAGCTTTCTTT.